The 10 T cell receptor beta chains below were found in one sample sequenced in a study of cytomegalovirus exposure and HLA in healthy donors. With 60 Vbeta and 13 Jbeta primers, the PCR was carried out. Method: immunoSEQ multiplex PCR; TCRdb's copy keeps in-frame clones and lacks some. The data contain fewer than 110,000 clones, approximately 66% of them singletons. The sample consisted of PBMCs. These receptors were taken from a woman aged 45-65 years in good health and CMV-seronegative.

This chain connects TRBV30 to TRBJ2-7; 9 positions agree with TRBD1. The CDR3 sequence is 13 residues long. From germline, CDR1 is GTSNPN and CDR2 SVGIG (reference sequence). Trimming at V came to 3 bases and at J to 3 bases, leaving 3 bases not matched to a gene. CDR3 nucleotide sequence: TGTGCCTGGAGGGGGACAGGGCACTACGAGCAGTACTTC. As protein: CAWRGTGHYEQYF.

The chain uses TRBV28 and TRBJ2-7; 9 bases align to TRBD2. Germline V gene sequence: CDR1 MDHEN, CDR2 SYDVKM. CDR3 size: 14 residues. V trimming: 5 bases; J trimming: 3 bases; junction bases outside the gene matches: 5. This CDR3 reads CASSLAGGIYEQYF. The CDR3 DNA is TGTGCCAGCAGTCTTGCGGGAGGGATCTACGAGCAGTACTTC.

The chain combines TRBV19 with TRBJ1-2; 10 nucleotides align to TRBD1. The CDR3 runs 13 residues. V lost 5 bases to trimming and J lost 7 bases; unmatched junction nucleotides: 4. The germline V gene encodes CDR1 LNHDA and CDR2 SQIVND (reference sequence). For the CDR3, the DNA is TGTGCCAGTAGTCTGAGGACAGGGGGTGGCTACACCTTC. Translating gives CASSLRTGGGYTF.

The V gene is TRBV29-1, the J gene TRBJ2-3; 7 nucleotides match TRBD2. Trimming removed 3 bases from V and 4 bases from J; junction bases left unmatched: 7. The CDR3 contains 14 residues. CDR1 is SQVTM, CDR2 ANQGSEA, per germline. CDR3 sequence: CSVEREMWADTQYF. CDR3 nucleotides: TGCAGCGTTGAGCGGGAGATGTGGGCAGATACGCAGTATTTT.

The V gene is TRBV11-2, the J gene TRBJ2-1; D not resolved. Germline V gene sequence: CDR1 SGHAT, CDR2 FQNNGV. Deletions cut 1 base from V and 9 bases from J, with 13 bases between. This CDR3 is built from 14 residues. CDR3 sequence: CASSLGASLGEQFF. The DNA of the CDR3 is TGTGCCAGCAGCTTAGGTGCGTCGCTCGGTGAGCAGTTCTTC. Variable domain in full (rest from reference TRBV11-2 and TRBJ2-1): EAGVAQSPRYKIIEKRQSVAFWCNPISGHATLYWYQQILGQGPKLLIQFQNNGVVDDSQLPKDRFSAERLKGVDSTLKIQPAKLEDSAVYLCASSLGASLGEQFFGPGTRLTVL.

The genes are TRBV7-2 and TRBJ2-1; TRBD2 aligns across 12 bases. Germline CDR1 SGHTA, CDR2 FQGNSA. J gave up 9 bases and V 2 bases, and 5 bases lay outside the gene matches. The CDR3 contains 15 residues. DNA of the CDR3: TGTGCCAGCAGCTTAATGGCTAGCGGGAGGGGTGAGCAGTTCTTC. The encoded protein is CASSLMASGRGEQFF.

The J gene is TRBJ2-3, the V gene TRBV21-1; the D call of TRBD1 is as the table states it, not checked on the DNA. TRBV21-1 is a listed pseudogene. The CDR3 is 17 residues long. The CDR3 DNA sequence: TGTGCCAGCAGCAAGGTTGACAGGGGACCTAGCACAGATACGCAGTATTTT. Amino acids: CASSKVDRGPSTDTQYF.

The V gene is TRBV28, the J gene TRBJ2-3, with TRBD2 matching over 13 bases. Trimming removed 3 bases from V and 4 bases from J; junction bases left unmatched: 13. The CDR3 totals 19 residues. Per the germline V gene, CDR1 is MDHEN and CDR2 is SYDVKM. The CDR3 DNA reads as TGTGCCAGCAGTTTCCTTGGACTAGCGGGAGTTCTTAGCTCAGATACGCAGTATTTT. It encodes CASSFLGLAGVLSSDTQYF.

This clone occurred once. The chain combines TRBV19 with TRBJ2-7; 7 nucleotides align to TRBD1. In germline, CDR1 is LNHDA, CDR2 SQIVND (reference sequence). The CDR3 loop spans 13 amino acids. J gave up 5 bases and V 4 bases, and 5 bases lay outside the gene matches. The DNA of the CDR3 is TGTGCCAGTAGTACGACAGGGACCCACGAGCAGTACTTC. Translated, it gives CASSTTGTHEQYF.

J is TRBJ1-5 and V is TRBV6-1, with unresolved D. The germline V gene has CDR1 MNHNS and CDR2 SASEGT. The germline V and J ends were trimmed by 2 bases and 0 bases, with 11 bases remaining between them. The CDR3 sequence is 16 residues long. CDR3 sequence reads: CASSEPVRYSNQPQHF. CDR3 nucleotide sequence: TGTGCCAGCAGTGAACCCGTCAGGTATAGCAATCAGCCCCAGCATTTT.